The next 9 T cell receptor beta chains were all read from a single sample in a study of T cells in Graves' hyperthyroidism and ophthalmopathy. RNA transcripts provided the source from which TCR beta CDR3 regions were amplified. Primed by the HTBI set, a first-round RT-PCR was run on the TCR CDR3. TCRdb itself ran the multiplex PCR reads through MiXCR, one entry per CDR3 protein. The sample carries approximately 600,000 distinct CDR3 sequences, under 25% recorded once. Sequenced: blood. The receptors stem from a man aged 25 to 40 with Graves' ophthalmopathy.

Note on this clonotype: An end of the junction differs from the germline gene, which may be a read error. The chain has TRBV6-5 and TRBJ1-2; D may be TRBD1 (5 bases). Germline V CDR1 and CDR2: MNHEY, SVGAGI. The CDR3 sequence is 11 residues long. Here the CDR3 DNA reads TGTGCCAGCAGTTACGCGAGGGGCTTCTCCTTC. It encodes CASSYARGFSF.

This clonotype was seen a handful of times. This chain uses TRBV7-9 with TRBJ2-7; 8 bases agree with TRBD2. The junction had 10 bases not matched to a gene; V was cut back by 4 bases and J by 5 bases. The CDR3 contains 15 residues. The germline gives CDR1 SEHNR, CDR2 FQNEAQ (reference sequence). The CDR3 is CASSSGGGGTHEQYF. Here the CDR3 DNA reads TGTGCCAGCAGCTCCGGGGGGGGGGGAACCCACGAGCAGTACTTC.

This chain joins TRBV9 and TRBJ2-7; D is tentatively TRBD1 or TRBD2 (5 bases each). The CDR3 has 14 amino acids. Germline V gives CDR1 SGDLS, CDR2 YYNGEE. V gave up 3 bases and J gave up 5 bases, with 15 bases separating them. Written as DNA, the CDR3 is TGTGCCAGCAGCGGTGACAGCGGTTACGACGAGCAGTACTTC. Protein: CASSGDSGYDEQYF.

This clonotype has ten or more counts. The chain links TRBV3-1 to TRBJ1-2; D call uncertain. The CDR3 consists of 14 residues. The V gene's germline CDR1 is LGHDT and CDR2 YNNKEL (reference sequence). V gave up 2 bases and J gave up 2 bases, with 9 bases separating them. This CDR3 is CASSQSVINYGYTF. As DNA, the CDR3 is TGTGCCAGCAGCCAAAGTGTGATAAACTATGGCTACACCTTC. Filled out from reference TRBV3-1 and TRBJ1-2, the complete variable domain reads DTAVSQTPKYLVTQMGNDKSIKCEQNLGHDTMYWYKQDSKKFLKIMFSYNNKELIINETVPNRFSPKSPDKAHLNLHINSLELGDSAVYFCASSQSVINYGYTFGSGTRLTVV.

This clonotype has just a few counts. The rearrangement joins TRBV12-3 or TRBV12-4 to TRBJ2-1; 8 bases are shared with TRBD2. The CDR3 is 18 amino acids. V lost 5 bases to trimming and J lost 3 bases; unmatched junction nucleotides: 15. Here the CDR3 DNA reads TGTGCCAGCAGTCCTAGCCCTGTTAGCGGGAAGGTCTACAATGAGCAGTTCTTC. It encodes CASSPSPVSGKVYNEQFF.

This clonotype appeared a few times. CDR3 DNA sequence: TGTGCCAGCAGTTCGGACAGGGGGCTTTACAATGAGCAGTTCTTC. Translating gives CASSSDRGLYNEQFF. The chain combines TRBV28 with TRBJ2-1, with 11 positions matching TRBD1. This CDR3 contains 15 residues. Germline V gene data show CDR1 as MDHEN and CDR2 as SYDVKM. V shed 4 bases, J shed 4 bases, and the junction held 3 bases outside the gene matches. The full variable domain, in which reference TRBV28 and TRBJ2-1 provide the parts outside the CDR3, is DVKVTQSSRYLVKRTGEKVFLECVQDMDHENMFWYRQDPGLGLRLIYFSYDVKMKEKGDIPEGYSVSREKKERFSLILESASTNQTSMYLCASSSDRGLYNEQFFGPGTRLTVL.

This clonotype occurred a few times. The chain carries TRBV29-1 and TRBJ1-1; 8 bases fit TRBD1. Germline V gene data show CDR1 as SQVTM and CDR2 as ANQGSEA. J gave up 0 bases and V 5 bases, and 11 bases lay outside the gene matches. This CDR3 contains 16 residues. CDR3 coding DNA: TGCAGCGTTCATGGGAGAGGACAGGGCATGAACACTGAAGCTTTCTTT. Translating gives CSVHGRGQGMNTEAFF.

This clonotype was observed a few times. The chain couples TRBV6-1 to TRBJ2-7, with a tentative D call TRBD2 (6 bases). The germline V gene encodes CDR1 MNHNS and CDR2 SASEGT. Trimming pared 7 bases from V and 3 bases from J, leaving 19 bases between. The CDR3 has 15 residues. CDR3 nucleotide sequence: TGTGCCAGCAAGATCGGGATGACTAGGTACTACGAGCAGTACTTC. Its protein product is CASKIGMTRYYEQYF.

In this sample, this clonotype turned up a few times. The chain joins TRBV12-3 or TRBV12-4 to TRBJ2-3, with TRBD1 identical over 7 bases. With V trimmed by 6 bases and J by 0 bases, 6 bases remained unmatched. The CDR3 has 15 residues. CDR3 protein: CASRRQGPSTDTQYF. The CDR3 DNA reads TGTGCCAGCAGACGACAGGGCCCGAGCACAGATACGCAGTATTTT.